This T cell receptor (beta chain) was sequenced during a study of read filtering for tumor transcriptome and immune sequencing. Study overall: IR-seq gave about 4.05 to 11 million TCR reads per sample; RNA-seq gave about 80 to 1273.

The CDR3 loop spans 15 amino acids. Germline-derived CDR1 and CDR2 are SNHLY and FYNNEI. The junction had 8 bases not matched to a gene; V was cut back by 4 bases and J by 6 bases. This library used roughly 400 ng RNA and molecular barcoded adaptors spanning alpha/delta and beta/gamma chains. TCRdb fed the reads into MiXCR, producing one record per CDR3 protein. The sample contains about 130,000 distinct CDR3 sequences, about an eighth of which appear only once. Overall study results and limits: Without single-read clonotypes, shared clonotype proportions correlated more between IR-seq and RNA-seq.

Details on this clonotype: What it recognizes is unknown.

J is TRBJ2-1 and V is TRBV2; 8 bases line up with TRBD2. Sequenced: a population of CD138-negative cells sorted from bone marrow. This clonotype was sampled from a donor aged 40 or older with multiple myeloma. CDR3 in DNA: TGTGCCAGCAGTGGTACTTGCGGGGGGAGCAATGAGCAGTTCTTC. This codes for CASSGTCGGSNEQFF. Variable domain in full (rest from reference TRBV2 and TRBJ2-1): EPEVTQTPSHQVTQMGQEVILRCVPISNHLYFYWYRQILGQKVEFLVSFYNNEISEKSEIFDDQFSVERPDGSNFTLKIRSTKLEDSAMYFCASSGTCGGSNEQFFGPGTRLTVL.